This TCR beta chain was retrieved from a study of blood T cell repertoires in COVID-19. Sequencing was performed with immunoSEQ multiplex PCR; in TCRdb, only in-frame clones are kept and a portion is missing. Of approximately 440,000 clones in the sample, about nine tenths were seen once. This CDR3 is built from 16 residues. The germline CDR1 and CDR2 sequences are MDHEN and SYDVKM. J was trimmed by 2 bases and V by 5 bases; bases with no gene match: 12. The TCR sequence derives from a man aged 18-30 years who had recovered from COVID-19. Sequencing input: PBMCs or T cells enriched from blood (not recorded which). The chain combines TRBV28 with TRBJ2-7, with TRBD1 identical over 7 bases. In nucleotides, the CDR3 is TGTGCCAGCAGTCCGAACAACAGGGGCCGACCCTACGAGCAGTACTTC. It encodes CASSPNNRGRPYEQYF.